The source of this T cell receptor beta chain is a study of early T cells in non-severe SARS-CoV-2 infection. Study in general: Sequencing was performed on bulk RNA from unsorted whole blood, leaving chains unpaired.

This clonotype was observed at least ten times. TCRdb passed the 5' RACE reads through MiXCR, listing each CDR3 protein once. The table records 63,000 or so distinct CDR3 sequences, about 10% of them present only once. The CDR3 has 18 residues. Germline-derived CDR1 and CDR2 are SGHVS and FNYEAQ. Losses at the gene ends were 0 bases for V and 5 bases for J; bases not matched to a gene: 6. The chain links TRBV7-6 to TRBJ2-2; 13 bases agree with TRBD2. Sequencing input: whole blood. The receptor comes from an adult who was a healthcare worker with PCR-confirmed SARS-CoV-2 infection or an uninfected control (not recorded which). This chain's CDR3 is CASSLAATSGGATGELFF. As DNA, the CDR3 is TGTGCCAGCAGCTTAGCGGCTACTAGCGGGGGGGCTACCGGGGAGCTGTTTTTT. Using reference TRBV7-6 and TRBJ2-2 for the parts outside the CDR3, the full variable domain is GAGVSQSPRYKVTKRGQDVALRCDPISGHVSLYWYRQALGQGPEFLTYFNYEAQQDKSGLPNDRFSAERPEGSISTLTIQRTEQRDSAMYRCASSLAATSGGATGELFFGEGSRLTVL.